The clone carrying this T cell receptor beta chain showed up just a few times. The antigen remains unidentified. The sample comes from a study of blood T cells in healthy people across ages. Points from the study as a whole: Whereas aged donors had fewer naive CD4+ cells, long-lived donors had more of them and higher diversity.

Alongside a J-beta primer mix, a sample-barcoded 5' primer served in a second PCR lasting about 7 to 12 cycles. TCRdb re-analysed the 5' RACE reads in MiXCR, keeping a single row per CDR3 protein. The sample contains hundreds of thousands of distinct CDR3 sequences, approximately 48% of which appear only once. The CDR3 runs 19 residues. J lost 2 bases, V lost 6 bases, and 17 bases had no gene match. Germline V gives CDR1 MNHNS, CDR2 SASEGT. The J gene is TRBJ2-3, the V gene TRBV6-1; 10 bases are a match to TRBD2. The clonotype originates from a man aged 55 to 70 in good health. The specimen was blood. CDR3 residues: CASRSVSVRSGGDTDTQYF. The CDR3 DNA reads as TGTGCCAGCAGATCAGTATCTGTTAGAAGCGGGGGGGACACAGATACGCAGTATTTT.